The 5 T cell receptor beta chains listed next were all sequenced from one sample in a study of cytomegalovirus exposure and HLA in healthy donors. Researchers ran the PCR with 60 Vbeta and 13 Jbeta primers. Clones were read by immunoSEQ multiplex PCR, and TCRdb kept only the in-frame ones, dropping some. Counted here are some 150,000 clones, 65% to 90% occurring once; the ten biggest clones make up 5.5% to 8.5%. The sequenced sample was PBMCs. The receptors were gathered from a woman in her 50s in good health and CMV-seropositive.

This clone was observed a single time. The gene calls are TRBV6-6 and TRBJ1-6; D may be TRBD1 (5 bases). Trimming took 5 bases from V and 8 from J, leaving 13 bases between them. The CDR3 is 14 residues long. CDR1 and CDR2 from the germline V gene are MNHNY and SVGAGI (reference sequence). For the CDR3, the DNA is TGTGCCAGCAGTAACCTAGGAGGGGATTCACCCCTCCACTTT. Translation gives CASSNLGGDSPLHF.

The chain uses TRBV6-5 and TRBJ2-1; D may be TRBD1 (5 bases). CDR1 and CDR2 (germline): MNHEY, SVGAGI. CDR3 length: 15 amino acids. V lost 5 bases to trimming and J lost 2 bases, with 13 bases between them. The DNA of the CDR3 is TGTGCCAGCAGTAAGGTAACAGGTCCCTACAATGAGCAGTTCTTC. Translation gives CASSKVTGPYNEQFF.

The chain couples TRBV7-6 to TRBJ2-6; D call uncertain. The germline V gene encodes CDR1 SGHVS and CDR2 FNYEAQ. V was shortened by 3 bases and J by 1 base, with 7 bases between the two germline ends. The CDR3 has 15 amino acids. CDR3 region: CASSLRVSGANVLTF. CDR3 nucleotides: TGTGCCAGCAGCTTGCGAGTTTCTGGGGCCAACGTCCTGACTTTC.

The chain employs TRBV29-1 and TRBJ1-3, with TRBD1 matching over 7 bases. The CDR3 runs to 13 residues. The trim removed 6 bases at V and 1 base at J, leaving 3 bases unmatched. The germline gives CDR1 SQVTM, CDR2 ANQGSEA. In DNA, the CDR3 is TGCAGCGTACAGGACAGGTCTGGAAACACCATATATTTT. It yields the protein CSVQDRSGNTIYF.

The chain carries TRBV6-1 and TRBJ1-5, with 8 positions matching TRBD1. V dropped 6 bases and J dropped 4; count of bases not matched to a gene: 8. This CDR3 is built from 15 residues. Germline loops: CDR1 MNHNS, CDR2 SASEGT. The CDR3 loop reads CASSDGQGRNQPQHF. For the CDR3, the DNA is TGTGCCAGCAGCGACGGACAGGGCCGGAATCAGCCCCAGCATTTT.